Listed below are T cell receptor beta chains from one sample, sequenced in a study of identical twins. TCRdb called the 5' RACE reads again in MiXCR, with one record for every CDR3 protein. The data contain about 240,000 distinct CDR3 sequences, 7.5% of them singletons. Separately, the same data were catalogued under a study of yellow fever vaccine responses in identical twins.

Specimen: CD8+ T cells sorted from blood. The receptors were gathered from a young woman in good health. The CDR3 runs from the conserved cysteine through the conserved F or W. Each record gives: J gene, clone size, D gene, V gene, CDR3 protein, CDR3 DNA. The D gene is left open where the match is weak. The size of a clone is reported for some rows only, either as once, few or many, or as a class for expanded clones.

>TRBJ2-3|many|TRBD2|TRBV27
CASSLPRTSGTDTQYF
TGTGCCAGCAGTCTACCGAGGACTAGCGGCACAGATACGCAGTATTTT
>TRBJ2-2|many|TRBD2|TRBV2
CASSPTIAGVGTGELFF
TGTGCCAGCAGTCCGACGATAGCGGGAGTGGGGACCGGGGAGCTGTTTTTT
>TRBJ2-3|NA|TRBD2|TRBV15
CATSRAREGTDTQYF
TGTGCCACCAGCAGAGCCCGGGAGGGTACAGATACGCAGTATTTT
>TRBJ1-5|NA|TRBD1|TRBV7-8
CASTATGAANQPQHF
TGTGCCAGCACCGCGACAGGGGCGGCCAATCAGCCCCAGCATTTT
>TRBJ2-7|NA|TRBD2|TRBV27
CASSPSGGSYEQYF
TGTGCCAGCAGTCCATCGGGAGGGTCCTACGAGCAGTACTTC
>TRBJ2-1|NA|TRBD2|TRBV5-1
CASSGAGGLYNEQFF
TGCGCCAGCAGCGGAGCGGGAGGGCTCTACAATGAGCAGTTCTTC
>TRBJ2-6|many|TRBD1|TRBV11-2
CASSSPVGTGVFSGANVLTF
TGTGCCAGCAGCTCACCGGTTGGGACAGGGGTTTTTTCTGGGGCCAACGTCCTGACTTTC
>TRBJ2-7|many|NA|TRBV5-6
CASSLAGGPPYEQYF
TGTGCCAGCAGCTTGGCCGGAGGCCCTCCCTACGAGCAGTACTTC
>TRBJ1-1|many|NA|TRBV4-1
CASSQDRGNTEAFF
TGCGCCAGCAGCCAAGATCGAGGGAACACTGAAGCTTTCTTT
>TRBJ2-2|many|NA|TRBV27
CASSLSADNTGELFF
TGTGCCAGCAGTTTATCGGCGGATAACACCGGGGAGCTGTTTTTT
>TRBJ2-1|NA|TRBD1|TRBV5-6
CASSEDRGLIEEFF
TGTGCCAGCAGCGAAGACAGGGGGCTCATCGAGGAGTTCTTC
>TRBJ1-2|NA|NA|TRBV27
CASSPGTTITNYGYTF
TGTGCCAGCAGCCCCGGGACAACAATCACCAACTATGGCTACACCTTC
>TRBJ2-2|NA|NA|TRBV15
CATSREAGDTGELFF
TGTGCCACCAGCAGAGAGGCAGGGGACACCGGGGAGCTGTTTTTT
>TRBJ1-1|few|NA|TRBV20-1
CSAADGGLEGTEAFF
TGCAGTGCGGCAGACGGGGGATTGGAGGGCACTGAAGCTTTCTTT
>TRBJ2-7|few|NA|TRBV4-1
CASGPGAGYEQYF
TGCGCCAGCGGCCCGGGGGCGGGCTACGAGCAGTACTTC
>TRBJ2-2|few|TRBD2|TRBV7-6
CASSYGTIDSGELFF
TGTGCCAGCAGCTATGGGACTATAGACTCTGGGGAGCTGTTTTTT
>TRBJ2-2|many|NA|TRBV7-2
CASTGWDAGELFF
TGTGCCAGCACGGGCTGGGATGCCGGGGAGCTGTTTTTT
>TRBJ2-5|NA|NA|TRBV10-3
CAISEGQVGLSVETQYF
TGTGCCATCAGTGAAGGGCAGGTTGGTTTGTCTGTGGAGACCCAGTACTTC
>TRBJ1-1|NA|TRBD1|TRBV10-3
CAISESRDRTRNTEAFF
TGTGCCATCAGTGAGTCGAGGGACAGGACTAGGAACACTGAAGCTTTCTTT
>TRBJ2-5|NA|NA|TRBV7-3
CASSLGPPGNQETQYF
TGTGCCAGCAGCTTAGGGCCCCCGGGAAATCAAGAGACCCAGTACTTC
>TRBJ2-7|many|NA|TRBV7-9
CASSLRDLYEQYF
TGTGCCAGCAGCCTTCGGGACCTCTACGAGCAGTACTTC
>TRBJ2-3|many|TRBD2|TRBV12-3/TRBV12-4
CASSPPGGGTDTQYF
TGTGCCAGCAGCCCCCCCGGGGGGGGCACAGATACGCAGTATTTT
>TRBJ2-1|NA|NA|TRBV9
CASSTSGGVADNEQFF
TGTGCCAGCAGCACCTCAGGGGGGGTAGCCGACAATGAGCAGTTCTTC
>TRBJ2-1|few|TRBD2|TRBV6-4
CASSRGLAGDNEQFF
TGTGCCAGCAGCAGGGGACTAGCGGGGGACAATGAGCAGTTCTTC
>TRBJ2-3|NA|NA|TRBV13
CASSGSTDTRYF
TGTGCCAGCAGCGGGAGCACAGATACGCGGTATTTT
>TRBJ2-1|few|NA|TRBV27
CASSETSGRNNEQFF
TGTGCCAGCAGTGAAACCTCCGGGAGAAACAATGAGCAGTTCTTC
>TRBJ1-1|many|NA|TRBV12-3/TRBV12-4
CASSFWQSRAAFF
TGTGCCAGCAGTTTCTGGCAGTCCCGGGCGGCTTTCTTT
>TRBJ2-7|NA|NA|TRBV3-1
CASSQDSRDEQYF
TGTGCCAGCAGCCAAGATTCGAGGGATGAGCAGTACTTC
>TRBJ1-1|many|NA|TRBV4-1
CASSQTGTTEAFF
TGCGCCAGCAGCCAAACAGGGACCACTGAAGCTTTCTTT
>TRBJ1-5|few|NA|TRBV4-1
CASNRDISNQPQHF
TGCGCCAGCAATAGGGACATTAGCAATCAGCCCCAGCATTTT
>TRBJ2-1|NA|NA|TRBV4-1
CASSITPGEQFF
TGCGCCAGCAGCATTACCCCGGGTGAGCAGTTCTTC
>TRBJ2-1|many|NA|TRBV6-1
CASRIRAPNYNEQFF
TGTGCCAGCAGGATTAGGGCGCCCAACTACAATGAGCAGTTCTTC
>TRBJ2-2|few|TRBD1|TRBV7-9
CASSPIDRAGELFF
TGTGCCAGCAGCCCGATAGACAGGGCCGGGGAGCTGTTTTTT
>TRBJ2-7|many|TRBD2|TRBV5-1
CASSLQSAGGNEQYF
TGCGCCAGCAGCTTACAATCCGCGGGAGGTAACGAGCAGTACTTC
>TRBJ2-3|NA|TRBD2|TRBV2
CASTAGGGLTDTQYF
TGTGCCAGCACCGCCGGGGGGGGTCTGACAGATACGCAGTATTTT
>TRBJ1-1|many|TRBD1|TRBV27
CASSTGQMNTEAFF
TGTGCCAGCAGTACGGGACAGATGAACACTGAAGCTTTCTTT
>TRBJ2-1|many|TRBD1|TRBV4-1
CASSQEAGGFGDEQFF
TGCGCCAGCAGCCAAGAGGCAGGGGGATTTGGCGATGAGCAGTTCTTC
>TRBJ2-1|few|TRBD2|TRBV7-8
CASSQRPSGGPQDEQFF
TGTGCCAGCAGCCAGAGGCCTAGCGGGGGGCCACAGGATGAGCAGTTCTTC
>TRBJ2-3|NA|TRBD2|TRBV4-2
CASSQETSRDTDTQYF
TGTGCCAGCAGCCAGGAGACTAGCAGAGACACAGATACGCAGTATTTT
>TRBJ2-3|NA|NA|TRBV27
CASSLLGRDTQYF
TGTGCCAGCAGTTTATTAGGGAGGGATACGCAGTATTTT
>TRBJ2-1|NA|TRBD1|TRBV11-1
CASSGLGQGAFLYNEQFF
TGTGCCAGCAGCGGTCTGGGACAGGGGGCTTTTCTTTACAATGAGCAGTTCTTC
>TRBJ2-4|NA|TRBD2|TRBV20-1
CSAGSGTGVSIQYF
TGCAGTGCCGGGAGCGGGACTGGTGTGTCCATTCAGTACTTC
>TRBJ2-1|NA|TRBD1|TRBV10-3
CAISKTGDPYSEQFF
TGTGCCATCAGCAAGACAGGGGACCCCTACAGTGAGCAGTTCTTC
>TRBJ2-5|NA|NA|TRBV5-1
CASSALVGADLTQYF
TGCGCCAGCAGCGCTTTGGTAGGGGCGGACCTGACCCAGTACTTC
>TRBJ2-3|many|NA|TRBV12-3/TRBV12-4
CASSFSGPTGDTQYF
TGTGCCAGCAGTTTTTCAGGGCCTACGGGAGATACGCAGTATTTT
>TRBJ1-4|few|NA|TRBV29-1
CSAALNEKLFF
TGCAGCGCAGCCCTAAATGAAAAACTGTTTTTT
>TRBJ2-7|NA|NA|TRBV15
CATAGSSYEQYF
TGTGCCACCGCGGGCAGCTCCTACGAGCAGTACTTC
>TRBJ2-1|NA|NA|TRBV12-3/TRBV12-4
CASSLGVSEQFF
TGTGCCAGCAGTTTAGGTGTATCTGAGCAGTTCTTC
>TRBJ1-5|NA|TRBD1|TRBV20-1
CSAGDRGESQPQHF
TGCAGTGCCGGGGACAGGGGCGAGAGTCAGCCCCAGCATTTT
>TRBJ2-7|NA|NA|TRBV29-1
CSVREGTYEQYF
TGCAGCGTCCGGGAAGGAACCTACGAGCAGTACTTC